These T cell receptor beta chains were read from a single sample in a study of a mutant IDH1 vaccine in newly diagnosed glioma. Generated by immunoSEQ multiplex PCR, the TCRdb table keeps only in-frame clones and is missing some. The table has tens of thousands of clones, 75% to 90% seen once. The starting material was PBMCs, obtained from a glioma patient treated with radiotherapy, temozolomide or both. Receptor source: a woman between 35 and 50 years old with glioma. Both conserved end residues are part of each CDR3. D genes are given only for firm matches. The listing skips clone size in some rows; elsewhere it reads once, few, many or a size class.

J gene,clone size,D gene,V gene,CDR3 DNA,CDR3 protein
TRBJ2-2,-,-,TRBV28,TGTGCCAGCAGTTCTGCAGGGCGCATCGGGGAGCTGTTTTTT,CASSSAGRIGELFF
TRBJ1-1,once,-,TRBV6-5,TGTGCCAGCAGTTCCGTGGACGTCTTGAACACTGAAGCTTTCTTT,CASSSVDVLNTEAFF
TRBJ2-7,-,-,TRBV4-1,TGCGCCAGCAGCCAAGCCGGGGGACATAGCTCCTACGAGCAGTACTTC,CASSQAGGHSSYEQYF
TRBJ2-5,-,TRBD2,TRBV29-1,TGCAGCGTTGATGGGACTAGCGACCAAGAGACCCAGTACTTC,CSVDGTSDQETQYF
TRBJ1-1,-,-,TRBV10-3,TGTGCCATCGGGACGACACCAACGGGCACTGAAGCTTTCTTT,CAIGTTPTGTEAFF
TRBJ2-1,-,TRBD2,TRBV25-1,TGTGCCAGCAGTGAAGTAGCGGGAGTGTGGAATGAGCAGTTCTTC,CASSEVAGVWNEQFF
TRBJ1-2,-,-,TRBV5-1,TGCGCCAGCAGCTTGGCCGTGACAGGAAAACAAGCTAACTATGGCTACACCTTC,CASSLAVTGKQANYGYTF
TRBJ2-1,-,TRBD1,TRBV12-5,TGTGCTAGTGGTTTGGTAGATTATCAGGGACAGACGAAGGGAGAGGAGTTCTTC,CASGLVDYQGQTKGEEFF
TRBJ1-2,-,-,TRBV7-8,TGTGCCAGCAGCTTGCAGGGTACCTATGGCTACACCTTC,CASSLQGTYGYTF
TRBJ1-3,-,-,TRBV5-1,TGCGCCAGCAGCTTGTCCCCGGGAGACGGAAACACCATATATTTT,CASSLSPGDGNTIYF
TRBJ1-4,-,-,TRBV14,TGTGCCAGCAGCCAAGATCTTCGCGGAACTAATGAAAAACTGTTTTTT,CASSQDLRGTNEKLFF
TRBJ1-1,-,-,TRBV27,TGTGCCAGCAGTTGGCAGGGATCGTACACTGAAGCTTTCTTT,CASSWQGSYTEAFF
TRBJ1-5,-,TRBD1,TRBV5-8,TGTGCCAGCAGCCCCTGGACAGGGGGTAGCAATCAGCCCCAGCATTTT,CASSPWTGGSNQPQHF
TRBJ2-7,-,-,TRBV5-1,TGCGCCAGCAGCCCCCTCGGCGGGGCCTACGAGCAGTACTTC,CASSPLGGAYEQYF
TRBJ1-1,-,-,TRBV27,TGTGCCAGCAGTCGGAATCAGGGCCCGAACACTGAAGCTTTCTTT,CASSRNQGPNTEAFF
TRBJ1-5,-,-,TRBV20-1,TGCAGTGCTAGAGAGGACGCCCAGCATTTT,CSAREDAQHF
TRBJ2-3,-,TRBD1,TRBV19,TGTGCCAGTAGTAGCGGGACAGGGGGCCCAGATACGCAGTATTTT,CASSSGTGGPDTQYF
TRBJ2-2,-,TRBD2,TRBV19,TGTGCCAGTATCCCCAAGAGAAGTAGCGGGAGGACCGGGGAGCTGTTTTTT,CASIPKRSSGRTGELFF
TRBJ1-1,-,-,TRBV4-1,TGCGCCAGCACGTCTCTAGGGCGGGGGAGTTACACTGAAGCTTTCTTT,CASTSLGRGSYTEAFF
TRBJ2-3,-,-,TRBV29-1,TGCAGCGTTGGACGAACAGATACGCAGTATTTT,CSVGRTDTQYF
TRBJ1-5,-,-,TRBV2,TGTGCCAGCAGTGAAGATGGATATCAGCCCCAGCATTTT,CASSEDGYQPQHF
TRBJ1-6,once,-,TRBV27,TGTGCCAGCAGTGCCCAGATAAATTCACCCCTCCACTTT,CASSAQINSPLHF
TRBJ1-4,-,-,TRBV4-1,TGCGCCAGCAGCCAAGATAGGCTATTTGGGGGTAATGAAAAACTGTTTTTT,CASSQDRLFGGNEKLFF
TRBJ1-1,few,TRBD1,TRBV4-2,TGTGCCAGCAGCCAAGGGACAGGGAGGGGCACTGAAGCTTTCTTT,CASSQGTGRGTEAFF
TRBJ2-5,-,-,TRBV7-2,TGTGCCAGCAGCCCAGGGATCAGTGAGACCCAGTACTTC,CASSPGISETQYF
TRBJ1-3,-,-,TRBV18,TGTGCCAGCTCACCAAGGAAGGGGCTCTCTGGAAACACCATATATTTT,CASSPRKGLSGNTIYF
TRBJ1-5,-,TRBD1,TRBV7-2,TGTGCCAGCAGCCCATCCCGGACAGGGTCCAATCAGCCCCAGCATTTT,CASSPSRTGSNQPQHF
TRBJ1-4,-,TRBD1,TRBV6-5,TGTGCCAGCAGTTACTTGAGACAGGGCTTTGTGGAAAAACTGTTTTTT,CASSYLRQGFVEKLFF
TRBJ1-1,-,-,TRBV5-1,TGCGCCAGCAGACCGAGGACAGAACAGAACACTGAAGCTTTCTTT,CASRPRTEQNTEAFF
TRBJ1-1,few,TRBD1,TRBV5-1,TGCGCCAGCAAAACCACAGGGGGGACTGAAGCTTTCTTT,CASKTTGGTEAFF
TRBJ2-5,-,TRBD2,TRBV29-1,TGCAGCGTTGTAGCGGGAGCCGGAGGGGAGACCCAGTACTTC,CSVVAGAGGETQYF
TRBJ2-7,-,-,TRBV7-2,TGTGCCAGCAGAACCGGGGGTCCACCTTACGAGCAGTACTTC,CASRTGGPPYEQYF
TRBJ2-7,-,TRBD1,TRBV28,TGTGCCAGCAGTTTATTTGGGGGAGGAGGGACAGGGCTTGGCGAGCAGTACTTC,CASSLFGGGGTGLGEQYF
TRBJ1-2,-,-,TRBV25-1,TGTGCCACCAGACAGGATGGCTACACCTTC,CATRQDGYTF
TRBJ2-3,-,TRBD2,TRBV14,TGTGCCAGCAGCCGTCGGTTGACTAGCGGAAGCACAGATACGCAGTATTTT,CASSRRLTSGSTDTQYF
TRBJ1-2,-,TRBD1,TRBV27,TGTGCCAGCAGTTTTGGGATGGGACAGGGGATCCGCGGCTACACCTTC,CASSFGMGQGIRGYTF
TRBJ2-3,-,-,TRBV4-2,TGTGCCAGCAGCCTTGTAATCACTGGGACCGCAGATACGCAGTATTTT,CASSLVITGTADTQYF
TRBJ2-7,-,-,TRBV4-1,TGCGCCAGCAGCGCAGGGAGGTCCTACGAGCAGTACTTC,CASSAGRSYEQYF
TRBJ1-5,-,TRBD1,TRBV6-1,TGTGCCAGCAGTGAACGGGACAGATCAGGGCAGCCCCAGCATTTT,CASSERDRSGQPQHF
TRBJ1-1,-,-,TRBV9,TGTGCCAGCAGCGTAGGGGGAGGGCGGGCTGAAGCTTTCTTT,CASSVGGGRAEAFF
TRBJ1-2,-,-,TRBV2,TGTGCCAGCAGTGGCGGGAATGGCTACACCTTC,CASSGGNGYTF
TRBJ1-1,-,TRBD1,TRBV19,TGTGCCAGTAGCAGGGGGGACACTGAAGCTTTCTTT,CASSRGDTEAFF
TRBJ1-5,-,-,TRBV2,TGTGCCAGCAGCGCGGACTTGAATAGGCGGCCCCAGCATTTT,CASSADLNRRPQHF
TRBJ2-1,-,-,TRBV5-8,TGTGCCAGCAGCTTGGTCCCTTCTCAAACCAATGAGCAGTTCTTC,CASSLVPSQTNEQFF
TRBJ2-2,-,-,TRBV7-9,TGTGCCAGCAGCCCTACTGGGACGGCAAACACCGGGGAGCTGTTTTTT,CASSPTGTANTGELFF
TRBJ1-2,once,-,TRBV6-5,TGTGCCAGCAGTTCTGAGGGGGTTGACACTAACTATGGCTACACCTTC,CASSSEGVDTNYGYTF
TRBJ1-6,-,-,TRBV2,TGTGCCAGCAAGGGCCAGGTTAATTCACCCCTCCACTTT,CASKGQVNSPLHF
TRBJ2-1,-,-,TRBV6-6,TGTGCCAGCAGTTATCCCGGGCGGGACTACAATGAGCAGTTCTTC,CASSYPGRDYNEQFF
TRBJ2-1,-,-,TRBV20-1,TGCAGTGCTGGCAATGAGCAGTTCTTC,CSAGNEQFF
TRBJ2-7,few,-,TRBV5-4,TGTGCCAGCAGCTTGGCCGGGGGGCAGGGAGCCTACGAGCAGTACTTC,CASSLAGGQGAYEQYF
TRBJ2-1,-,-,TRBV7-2,TGTGCCAGCAGCTTAGGGGCGCGGAGCTCCTACAATGAGCAGTTCTTC,CASSLGARSSYNEQFF
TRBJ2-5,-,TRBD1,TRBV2,TGTGCCAGCAGCCGGAGGACAGGGGGCGCAGAGACCCAGTACTTC,CASSRRTGGAETQYF
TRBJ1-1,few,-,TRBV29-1,TGCAGCGTTGATCCAGGCGGGAACACTGAAGCTTTCTTT,CSVDPGGNTEAFF
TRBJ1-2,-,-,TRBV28,TGTGCCAGCAGTTTGGGGTACGGCTATGGCTACACCTTC,CASSLGYGYGYTF
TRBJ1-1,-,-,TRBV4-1,TGCGCCAGCAGCAGGGAGAGTACAGGAAAAACTGAAGCTTTCTTT,CASSRESTGKTEAFF
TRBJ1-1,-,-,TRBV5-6,TGTGCCAGCAAATCGGGGTTGAACACTGAAGCTTTCTTT,CASKSGLNTEAFF